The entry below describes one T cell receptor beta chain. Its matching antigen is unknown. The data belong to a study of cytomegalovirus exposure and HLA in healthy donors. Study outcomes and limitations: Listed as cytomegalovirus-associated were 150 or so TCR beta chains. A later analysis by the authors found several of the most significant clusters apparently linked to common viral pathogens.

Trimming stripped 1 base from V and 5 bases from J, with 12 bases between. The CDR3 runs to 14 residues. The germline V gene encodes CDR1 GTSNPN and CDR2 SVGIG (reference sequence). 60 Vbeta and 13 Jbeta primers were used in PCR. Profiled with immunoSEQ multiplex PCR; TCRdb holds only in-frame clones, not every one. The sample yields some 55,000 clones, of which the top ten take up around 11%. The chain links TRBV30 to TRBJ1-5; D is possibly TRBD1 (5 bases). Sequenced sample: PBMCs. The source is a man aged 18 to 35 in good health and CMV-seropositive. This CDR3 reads CAWSAGGTDQPQHF. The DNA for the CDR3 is TGTGCCTGGAGTGCTGGGGGGACGGATCAGCCCCAGCATTTT.